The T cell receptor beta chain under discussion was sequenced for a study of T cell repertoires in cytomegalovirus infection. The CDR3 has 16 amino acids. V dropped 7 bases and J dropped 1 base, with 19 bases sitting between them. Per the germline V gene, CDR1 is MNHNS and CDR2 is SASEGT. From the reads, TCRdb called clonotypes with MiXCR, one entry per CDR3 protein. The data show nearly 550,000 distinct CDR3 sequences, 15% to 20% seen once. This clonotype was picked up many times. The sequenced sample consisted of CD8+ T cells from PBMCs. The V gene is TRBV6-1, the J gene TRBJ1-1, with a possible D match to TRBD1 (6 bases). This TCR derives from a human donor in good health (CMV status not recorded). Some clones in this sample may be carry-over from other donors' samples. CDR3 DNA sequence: TGTGCCAGCACCGAAGCCCGGGACACACAGAACACTGAAGCTTTCTTT. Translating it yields CASTEARDTQNTEAFF.